This T cell receptor beta chain was sequenced in a study of blood T cell repertoires in COVID-19. Study information: T cells, B-cell-depleted T cells, or PBMCs provided the cDNA or gDNA that served as material.

The germline CDR1 and CDR2 sequences are MNHEY and SVGAGI. CDR3 size: 15 residues. V shed 9 bases and J 4 bases; nucleotides not matched to a gene: 5. In the original analysis: Using reference gene primer amplification, nucleated cell counts were estimated. Libraries were prepared by immunoSEQ multiplex PCR; TCRdb keeps only in-frame clonotypes and omits some of them. V, J and clone size reflect that table, while D and trimming were determined from the DNA. Found here are 200,000 to 250,000 clones, approximately 87% of them singletons; the top ten hold approximately 6.2%. The chain recombines TRBV6-5 with TRBJ2-2, with 13 positions matching TRBD2. Sequenced material: peripheral blood. This sequence was found in a man aged 60-69 years with acute or convalescent COVID-19. CDR3 DNA sequence: TGTGCCAGTGAGGGACTAGCGGGAAGCACCGGGGAGCTGTTTTTT. It yields the protein CASEGLAGSTGELFF.